Here is one T cell receptor (beta chain) with its context. The antigen remains unidentified. Germline V gene lookup returns CDR1 MNHEY and CDR2 SMNVEV (reference sequence). V shed 3 bases and J shed 0 bases, with 10 bases lying between them. The CDR3 covers 15 residues. This record comes from a study of T cell responses to AZD1222 COVID-19 vaccine. Libraries were prepared by immunoSEQ multiplex PCR; TCRdb keeps only in-frame clonotypes and omits some of them. The table lists some 140,000 clones, roughly 85% of them singletons, with 7.9% in the top ten. Study outcomes and limitations: No day 14 peak samples; only post-peak repertoires were characterized. CD4 TCRs covered the whole spike, strongest at regions 160-218 and 743-854. It should be noted that donors were predominantly white British and more often female, and clonal diversity was possibly underestimated.

This TCR was recovered from an adult who received the MenACWY meningococcal vaccine as a control. The sample consisted of peripheral blood, taken 28 days after the second dose of the MenACWY control vaccine. The gene calls are TRBV27 and TRBJ2-3; D is ambiguous. The CDR3 DNA reads TGTGCCAGCAGTTTCCGGGCAACTAGCACAGATACGCAGTATTTT. Translating gives CASSFRATSTDTQYF.